The 27 T cell receptor beta chains listed next were all sequenced from one sample in a study of blood T cell repertoires in COVID-19. Here immunoSEQ multiplex PCR was the method, and the copy in TCRdb shows in-frame clones only, minus some. The table includes about 34,000 clones, roughly 80% detected once. Sequences were obtained from peripheral blood. These TCRs come from an elderly man with active or convalescent COVID-19.

The chain carries TRBV6-4 and TRBJ1-1; 8 bases fit TRBD1. The V segment lost 6 bases and the J segment 0 bases; nucleotides outside the gene matches: 9. The germline V gene has CDR1 MRHNA and CDR2 SNTAGT. The CDR3 runs 16 residues. CDR3 coding DNA: TGTGCCAGCAGGAACTCGAACAGGGGGGTGAACACTGAAGCTTTCTTT. It is translated as CASRNSNRGVNTEAFF.

The rearrangement uses TRBV15 and TRBJ2-2; the match to TRBD1 covers 8 bases. CDR1 is LNHNV, CDR2 YYDKDF, per germline (reference sequence). The CDR3 loop spans 16 amino acids. J gave up 3 bases and V 3 bases, and 6 bases lay outside the gene matches. The CDR3 loop is CATSRRTGSHTGELFF. CDR3 DNA: TGTGCCACCAGCAGGAGGACAGGGTCCCACACCGGGGAGCTGTTTTTT.

This chain joins TRBV5-1 and TRBJ2-2; tentatively, D is TRBD1 (5 bases). V was trimmed by 3 bases and J by 2 bases, leaving 14 bases between them. Per the germline V gene, CDR1 is SGHRS and CDR2 is YFSETQ. The CDR3 extends over 16 amino acids. CDR3 coding DNA: TGCGCCAGCAGCTCCGATTGGGGCACCAACACCGGGGAGCTGTTTTTT. Residues: CASSSDWGTNTGELFF. Together with reference TRBV5-1 and TRBJ2-2, the CDR3 gives the full variable domain: KAGVTQTPRYLIKTRGQQVTLSCSPISGHRSVSWYQQTPGQGLQFLFEYFSETQRNKGNFPGRFSGRQFSNSRSEMNVSTLELGDSALYLCASSSDWGTNTGELFFGEGSRLTVL.

The rearrangement links TRBV10-2 to TRBJ2-3, with D maybe TRBD2 (6 bases). This CDR3 comprises 13 residues. The V and J ends lost 10 bases and 1 base respectively, with 12 bases between them. Germline V gene data show CDR1 as WSHSY and CDR2 as SAAADI. The CDR3 nucleotides read TGCGCCACCGGGACTTTTCGCACAGATACGCAGTATTTT. Amino acid sequence: CATGTFRTDTQYF.

The V gene is TRBV5-1, the J gene TRBJ2-7; TRBD1 is a possible D gene (6 bases). Trimming cost V 4 bases and J 7 bases, with 15 bases left between them. The CDR3 consists of 13 residues. Germline values: CDR1 SGHRS, CDR2 YFSETQ. The CDR3 loop is CASSQNRELEQYF. The CDR3 nucleotides read TGCGCCAGCAGCCAGAACAGGGAATTGGAGCAGTACTTC.

The chain uses TRBV2 and TRBJ1-1; D perhaps matches TRBD1 (5 bases). Trimming left V 7 bases short and J 7 bases short, with 10 bases between. CDR1 and CDR2 from the germline V gene are SNHLY and FYNNEI. The CDR3 runs to 11 residues. In DNA form, the CDR3 reads TGTGCCAGCACGTACGACAGTGAAGCTTTCTTT. This codes for CASTYDSEAFF.

The gene calls are TRBV7-2 and TRBJ1-2, with 8 bases aligning to TRBD1. Germline lookup yields CDR1 SGHTA and CDR2 FQGNSA. The CDR3 runs 14 residues. Unmatched junction bases numbered 6, after V lost 5 bases and J lost 4 bases. The CDR3 DNA sequence: TGTGCCAGCAGCCTATTACAGGGGGGCTATGGCTACACCTTC. Amino acids: CASSLLQGGYGYTF.

This chain links TRBV7-8 with TRBJ2-5; maybe TRBD2 (5 bases). The CDR3 has 14 amino acids. The germline V gene has CDR1 SGHVS and CDR2 FQNEAQ. Trimming took 6 bases from V and 2 from J, leaving 13 bases between them. Here the CDR3 DNA reads TGTGCCAGCAGTCCAACTAGGGTGCAAGAGACCCAGTACTTC. This encodes CASSPTRVQETQYF.

The gene calls are TRBV5-6 and TRBJ2-4; D not resolved. The germline V gene has CDR1 SGHDT and CDR2 YYEEEE. This CDR3 spans 14 amino acids. V was cut by 4 bases and J by 1 base, with 9 bases left in between. The CDR3 here is CASSPPGAKNIQYF. The CDR3 DNA follows: TGTGCCAGCAGCCCCCCCGGGGCCAAAAACATTCAGTACTTC.

This clone was seen only a few times. The genes are TRBV10-1 and TRBJ2-7; the match to TRBD1 covers 7 bases. The CDR3 sequence is 15 residues long. Looked up from germline, CDR1 is WNHNN and CDR2 is SYGVQD (reference sequence). With V trimmed by 3 bases and J by 3 bases, 8 bases remained unmatched. CDR3 bases: TGCGCCAGCAGTGACGGGAAGACAGGGCGCTACGAGCAGTACTTC. It is translated as CASSDGKTGRYEQYF.

The chain has TRBV19 and TRBJ2-2, with 10 bases that match TRBD1. V dropped 8 bases and J dropped 3; count of bases not matched to a gene: 9. The germline V gene has CDR1 LNHDA and CDR2 SQIVND (reference sequence). The CDR3 has 16 amino acids. In nucleotides, the CDR3 is TGTGCCAGTCGGTCCGGGACAGGGGCTGACACCGGGGAGCTGTTTTTT. Translation: CASRSGTGADTGELFF.

The chain joins TRBV19 to TRBJ2-2; the match to TRBD2 covers 11 bases. The CDR3 sequence is 15 residues long. CDR1 is LNHDA, CDR2 SQIVND, per germline (reference sequence). V lost 5 bases, J lost 3 bases, and 2 bases stayed unmatched. CDR3 residues: CASSLLAGDTGELFF. The DNA for the CDR3 is TGTGCCAGTAGTTTACTAGCGGGAGACACCGGGGAGCTGTTTTTT.

The V call is TRBV7-6, the J call TRBJ1-1; D gene ambiguous. Germline CDR1 is SGHVS and CDR2 is FNYEAQ. The CDR3 totals 14 residues. With 1 base removed from V and 4 bases from J, the gap between germline ends came to 10 bases. CDR3 coding DNA: TGTGCCAGCAGCTTAGTTGAAGAGGGCACTGAAGCTTTCTTT. It yields the protein CASSLVEEGTEAFF.

This clone showed up just once. Here the CDR3 DNA reads TGTGCCAGCAGTCTAGGGACAGGCCTTAATGAGCAGTTCTTC. It codes for CASSLGTGLNEQFF. The chain employs TRBV27 and TRBJ2-1, with TRBD1 matching 8 bases. The CDR3 has 14 amino acids. Germline CDR1 and CDR2: MNHEY and SMNVEV (reference sequence). J lost 7 bases, V lost 5 bases, and 7 bases had no gene match.

The chain is built from TRBV28 and TRBJ2-7, with D tentatively TRBD1 (5 bases). This CDR3 contains 16 residues. Trimming stripped 2 bases from V and 5 bases from J, with 19 bases between. CDR1 and CDR2 (germline): MDHEN, SYDVKM. In DNA, the CDR3 is TGTGCCAGCAGTTTAATCAGGTTCAATAAAGGGGACGAGCAGTACTTC. It translates to CASSLIRFNKGDEQYF.

This chain uses TRBV5-8 with TRBJ2-3; a possible D gene is TRBD2 (6 bases). The germline V gene encodes CDR1 SGHTS and CDR2 YDEGEE. The CDR3 extends over 16 amino acids. Trimming pared 4 bases from V and 0 bases from J, leaving 15 bases between. CDR3 nucleotide sequence: TGTGCCAGCAGCCCGGGGAGTAGCGGAAGCACAGATACGCAGTATTTT. The encoded protein is CASSPGSSGSTDTQYF.

This clone was recorded a few times. The chain links TRBV4-3 to TRBJ1-1; D is possibly TRBD1 (5 bases). V was shortened by 0 bases and J by 4 bases, with 12 bases between the two germline ends. The V gene's germline CDR1 is LGHNA and CDR2 YSLEER. The CDR3 spans 15 residues. Written as DNA, the CDR3 is TGCGCCAGCAGCCAAGATCACCAGGGCGGCACTGAAGCTTTCTTT. This codes for CASSQDHQGGTEAFF.

The gene calls are TRBV28 and TRBJ1-5, with D uncertain. This CDR3 contains 18 residues. The germline V gene has CDR1 MDHEN and CDR2 SYDVKM. The V end was cut by 4 bases, the J end by 2 bases, with 21 bases between. The CDR3 loop reads CASSSNLGAGEGNQPQHF. The CDR3 DNA reads TGTGCCAGCAGTTCCAATCTCGGCGCGGGTGAAGGCAATCAGCCCCAGCATTTT.

V usage is TRBV6-2 or TRBV6-3 and J usage is TRBJ1-1; 8 positions match TRBD1. CDR1 and CDR2 (germline): MNHEY, SVGEGT. This CDR3 spans 15 amino acids. The ends lost 5 bases at V and 1 base at J; junction bases unmatched: 6. This CDR3 is CASSPHGTGNTEAFF. CDR3 sequence (DNA): TGTGCCAGCAGTCCGCACGGGACAGGGAACACTGAAGCTTTCTTT.

This chain joins TRBV6-1 and TRBJ2-3; D not certain. The V and J ends lost 1 base and 2 bases respectively, with 16 bases between them. Germline CDR1 reads MNHNS; CDR2 reads SASEGT. The CDR3 runs 17 residues. DNA for the CDR3: TGTGCCAGCAGTGAAGTTCGTGTGAACAGATACACAGATACGCAGTATTTT. Translated: CASSEVRVNRYTDTQYF.

V and J are TRBV27 and TRBJ2-1, with 8 bases fitting TRBD1. CDR1 and CDR2 (germline): MNHEY, SMNVEV (reference sequence). The V gene end was trimmed by 4 bases and the J gene end by 0 bases; junction bases not matched to a gene: 5. CDR3 length equals 16 residues. CDR3 sequence reads: CASSSETGGSYNEQFF. In DNA, the CDR3 is TGTGCCAGCAGTTCAGAAACAGGGGGCTCCTACAATGAGCAGTTCTTC.

The rearrangement links TRBV10-3 to TRBJ2-6; TRBD1 matches at 11 bases. The CDR3 contains 18 residues. Germline V gene data show CDR1 as ENHRY and CDR2 as SYGVKD. Germline trimming cut 0 bases from V and 4 bases from J; bases unmatched to any gene: 5. The CDR3 DNA reads as TGTGCCATCAGTGAGTCAGGACAGGGGGCGCAAGGGGCCAACGTCCTGACTTTC. Amino acids: CAISESGQGAQGANVLTF.

The chain links TRBV27 to TRBJ2-7, with D possibly matching TRBD2 (6 bases). This CDR3 comprises 15 residues. Looked up from germline, CDR1 is MNHEY and CDR2 is SMNVEV (reference sequence). Trimming left V 4 bases short and J 0 bases short, with 13 bases between. CDR3 protein: CASSYSGALSYEQYF. CDR3 nucleotide sequence: TGTGCCAGCAGTTATAGCGGAGCCCTCTCCTACGAGCAGTACTTC.

J is TRBJ2-5 and V is TRBV29-1; TRBD2 agrees at 10 bases. With V trimmed by 6 bases and J by 4 bases, 8 bases remained unmatched. The CDR3 length is 14 residues. Per germline, CDR1 SQVTM and CDR2 ANQGSEA. The CDR3 nucleotides are TGCAGCGTGTTTGGGCTAGCGGGAGTAGAGACCCAGTACTTC. Its protein is CSVFGLAGVETQYF.

This clone was observed a handful of times. V gene TRBV6-2 or TRBV6-3 combines with J gene TRBJ2-3; D gene ambiguous. This CDR3 region has 18 residues. Germline V gives CDR1 MNHEY, CDR2 SVGEGT. V gave up 0 bases and J gave up 1 base, with 17 bases separating them. The CDR3 bases are TGTGCCAGCAGTTACTCGACCTACAGTGGTTTGGGCACAGATACGCAGTATTTT. Amino acid sequence: CASSYSTYSGLGTDTQYF.

The chain joins TRBV7-9 to TRBJ1-5, with D possibly TRBD1 on 6 matching bases. This CDR3 is built from 11 residues. V was cut by 5 bases and J by 13 bases, with 12 bases left in between. Germline V lookup: CDR1 SEHNR, CDR2 FQNEAQ (reference sequence). CDR3 sequence (DNA): TGTGCCAGCAGCCCGGGGACAACACAGCATTTT. Its protein product is CASSPGTTQHF.

The chain combines TRBV6-6 with TRBJ2-1; D might be TRBD2 (5 bases). Trimming removed 0 bases from V and 10 bases from J, with 10 bases in between. The length of the CDR3 is 13 residues. Germline loops: CDR1 MNHNY, CDR2 SVGAGI (reference sequence). The CDR3 loop reads CASSYSRGGEQFF. CDR3 bases: TGTGCCAGCAGTTACTCGAGAGGAGGAGAGCAGTTCTTC.